This T cell receptor (beta chain) was recovered during a study of blood T cell repertoires in COVID-19. Study-level information: COVID-19 samples collected from the United States, Italy and Spain covered acute and convalescent phases. T cells, B-cell-depleted T cells, or PBMCs provided the cDNA or gDNA that served as material.

V gave up 7 bases and J gave up 1 base, with 8 bases separating them. This CDR3 is built from 13 residues. Germline loops: CDR1 MGHDK, CDR2 SYGVNS. TCRdb keeps only in-frame clones here, not all; method: immunoSEQ multiplex PCR. Altogether some 290,000 clones are present, about 90% being singletons, with the ten largest covering less than 3.5%. This TCR was recovered from a woman under 40 with COVID-19, enrolled during active disease. The chain combines TRBV25-1 with TRBJ2-1; tentative D call: TRBD1 (5 bases). The sequenced material came from peripheral blood. The CDR3 loop is CASTRESYNEQFF. In DNA, the CDR3 is TGTGCCAGCACCAGGGAATCCTACAATGAGCAGTTCTTC.